This passage covers 18 T cell receptor beta chains from one sample sequenced in a study of blood T cells in healthy people across ages. The authors ran a second PCR of roughly 7 to 11 cycles using a sample-barcoded 5' primer and a J-beta primer mix. TCRdb reprocessed the 5' RACE reads with MiXCR, giving one entry per CDR3 protein. The profile shows around 500,000 distinct CDR3 sequences, 27% of them singletons. The same sample was also studied in work on T cells of mothers and their children.

The sequenced sample was blood. Receptors originate from a boy aged 2 to 10 in good health.

The rearrangement uses TRBV4-1 and TRBJ2-7; TRBD2 matches 10 bases. Trimming cost V 0 bases and J 3 bases; bases outside gene matches: 11. In germline, CDR1 is MGHRA, CDR2 YSYEKL. This CDR3 has 18 residues. The CDR3, as DNA: TGCGCCAGCAGCCAAGAAGCCCCTAGCGGGAGTCTTAACTACGAGCAGTACTTC. Amino acid sequence: CASSQEAPSGSLNYEQYF.

This chain joins TRBV7-9 and TRBJ1-4; no reliable D call. V was shortened by 7 bases and J by 8 bases, with 14 bases between the two germline ends. Germline CDR1 and CDR2: SEHNR and FQNEAQ (reference sequence). The CDR3 extends over 13 amino acids. For the CDR3, the DNA is TGTGCCAGCACCAAGGGAGTGGGGGAAAAACTGTTTTTT. Its translation: CASTKGVGEKLFF.

The chain carries TRBV11-1 and TRBJ2-5; D perhaps matches TRBD1 (6 bases). Germline-derived CDR1 and CDR2 are SGHAT and FQDESV (reference sequence). V lost 4 bases and J 5 bases, leaving 11 bases between the germline ends. CDR3 length: 13 amino acids. CDR3 region: CASSSTGHETQYF. Here the CDR3 DNA reads TGTGCCAGCAGCTCAACAGGGCACGAGACCCAGTACTTC.

This sequence joins TRBV18 and TRBJ2-7; TRBD1 matches 8 bases. This CDR3 has 16 amino acids. The V segment lost 3 bases and the J segment 1 base; nucleotides outside the gene matches: 8. Germline CDR1 KGHSH, CDR2 LQKENI. CDR3 DNA: TGTGCCAGCTCACCCGTGATTGGGACAGGATCCTACGAGCAGTACTTC. Amino acids: CASSPVIGTGSYEQYF.

This clonotype was seen just once. The chain recombines TRBV18 with TRBJ1-4; D might be TRBD1 (6 bases). The CDR3 length is 16 residues. CDR1 is KGHSH, CDR2 LQKENI, per germline. V dropped 10 bases and J dropped 3 bases, with 21 bases sitting between them. CDR3 sequence reads: CATYPEGDNANEKLFF. DNA for the CDR3: TGTGCCACCTATCCCGAGGGGGACAACGCTAATGAAAAACTGTTTTTT.

This clonotype has only a few counts. The chain couples TRBV7-9 to TRBJ2-5; D remains ambiguous. The tail of the sequence fits TRBJ2-7 better, so the J call may be wrong. This CDR3 contains 14 residues. Germline V gene sequence: CDR1 SEHNR, CDR2 FQNEAQ (reference sequence). The DNA for the CDR3 is TGTGCCAGCAGCTTAGCAGGGTTTCCCTACGAGCAGTACTTC. It translates to CASSLAGFPYEQYF.

The genes are TRBV12-3 or TRBV12-4 and TRBJ1-1; 8 bases align to TRBD1. V was pared by 1 base and J by 1 base, with 14 bases of the junction left unmatched. The CDR3 has 19 amino acids. CDR3 amino acids: CASSLVWDWTGTKNTEAFF. The DNA of the CDR3 is TGTGCCAGCAGTTTAGTGTGGGATTGGACAGGGACGAAGAACACTGAAGCTTTCTTT.

The CDR3 bases are TGTGCCAGCAGTGAATTAAAGCGGGGTAACGCAGATACGCAGTATTTT. It codes for CASSELKRGNADTQYF. V and J are TRBV25-1 and TRBJ2-3, with TRBD2 matching 7 bases. With V trimmed by 1 base and J by 4 bases, 8 bases remained unmatched. This CDR3 has 16 residues. The V gene's germline CDR1 is MGHDK and CDR2 SYGVNS.

This clonotype was detected a few times. The V gene is TRBV7-2, the J gene TRBJ2-3; 7 nucleotides align to TRBD2. This CDR3 comprises 16 residues. Germline lookup yields CDR1 SGHTA and CDR2 FQGNSA. Unmatched junction bases numbered 11, after V lost 0 bases and J lost 8 bases. The CDR3 region has the DNA TGTGCCAGCAGCTTAGCCGGCGGGAGCCGAGCAGCTACGCAGTATTTT. It codes for CASSLAGGSRAATQYF.

The DNA for the CDR3 is TGCGCCAGCAGCGGGATGAGCGGGAGCGGTACCAATGAGCAGTTCTTC. Protein product: CASSGMSGSGTNEQFF. This chain uses TRBV5-1 with TRBJ2-1, with TRBD2 matching 8 bases. V was pared by 4 bases and J by 6 bases, with 12 bases of the junction left unmatched. There are 16 residues in the CDR3. The germline V gene has CDR1 SGHRS and CDR2 YFSETQ. The full variable domain, with the rest looked up from reference TRBV5-1 and TRBJ2-1, is KAGVTQTPRYLIKTRGQQVTLSCSPISGHRSVSWYQQTPGQGLQFLFEYFSETQRNKGNFPGRFSGRQFSNSRSEMNVSTLELGDSALYLCASSGMSGSGTNEQFFGPGTRLTVL.

This clonotype was found a few times. The rearrangement uses TRBV21-1 and TRBJ2-5; no DNA check was done on the table's D call, TRBD2. TRBV21-1 is termed a pseudogene. There are 15 residues in the CDR3. CDR3: CASGRQGPNSYEQCF. The CDR3 bases are TGTGCCAGCGGCCGACAGGGCCCTAACTCCTACGAGCAGTGCTTC.

This clonotype was seen only a few times. This chain joins TRBV14 and TRBJ2-1; D not certain. V gave up 1 base and J gave up 0 bases, with 7 bases separating them. Looked up from germline, CDR1 is SGHDN and CDR2 is FVKESK. The CDR3 sequence is 15 residues long. This CDR3 reads CASSQVATSYNEQFF. In DNA, the CDR3 is TGTGCCAGCAGCCAAGTGGCGACCTCCTACAATGAGCAGTTCTTC.

The chain employs TRBV5-1 and TRBJ1-1; 7 positions match TRBD1. The CDR3 is made up of 13 amino acids. With V trimmed by 4 bases and J by 8 bases, 8 bases remained unmatched. Germline assignment: CDR1 SGHRS and CDR2 YFSETQ. CDR3 amino acids: CASSGGQVSEAFF. Written as DNA, the CDR3 is TGCGCCAGCAGCGGTGGACAGGTCTCAGAAGCTTTCTTT.

There are a few counts of this clonotype. The rearrangement uses TRBV29-1 and TRBJ1-2; no clear D gene. In germline, CDR1 is SQVTM, CDR2 ANQGSEA. Trimming left V 5 bases short and J 4 bases short, with 11 bases between. The CDR3 covers 12 residues. CDR3 DNA sequence: TGCAGCGTTCTGGACTCGGGCTATGGCTACACCTTC. Residues: CSVLDSGYGYTF.

The genes are TRBV9 and TRBJ2-3, with 8 bases lining up with TRBD2. The trim removed 0 bases at V and 2 bases at J, leaving 5 bases unmatched. CDR1 is SGDLS and CDR2 is YYNGEE in the germline V gene. The CDR3 contains 16 residues. This CDR3 reads CASSVAAGVVTDTQYF. CDR3 DNA sequence: TGTGCCAGCAGCGTAGCAGCGGGGGTCGTCACAGATACGCAGTATTTT.

In this sample, this clonotype turned up a few times. V and J are TRBV6-5 and TRBJ2-2; D not resolved. The CDR3 totals 11 residues. Per germline, CDR1 MNHEY and CDR2 SVGAGI. CDR3 amino acids: CATRSTGELFF. Written as DNA, the CDR3 is TGTGCGACGAGGAGCACCGGGGAGCTGTTTTTT.

The chain employs TRBV9 and TRBJ2-3; 10 positions agree with TRBD2. This CDR3 spans 15 amino acids. The trim removed 4 bases at V and 3 bases at J, leaving 5 bases unmatched. In germline, CDR1 is SGDLS, CDR2 YYNGEE. The CDR3 region is CASSPSGSATDTQYF. The CDR3 DNA is TGTGCCAGCAGCCCTAGCGGGAGTGCTACAGATACGCAGTATTTT.

This clonotype was observed a single time. This could be a read error, since a much larger clone is one nucleotide away. The CDR3 sequence: CASSLAARATDTQYF. In DNA, the CDR3 is TGTGCCAGCAGCTTAGCGGCACGGGCCACAGATACGCAGTATTTT. The chain couples TRBV7-9 to TRBJ2-3; D is undetermined. Germline V gives CDR1 SEHNR, CDR2 FQNEAQ (reference sequence). V was shortened by 0 bases and J by 2 bases, with 9 bases between the two germline ends. The CDR3 totals 15 residues.